A selection of T cell receptor beta chains follows, all from one sample in a study of metastatic and nonmetastatic thyroid tumors. With MiXCR, TCRdb called clones anew from the PCR reads. The sample holds tens of thousands of clones, about 15% seen once. Material for sequencing was blood. The receptor set was obtained from a male donor with papillary thyroid cancer or a benign thyroid nodule (not recorded which). Some clones in this sample may be carry-over from other donors' samples. The CDR3 runs from the conserved cysteine through the conserved F or W. Clone size is not always given. Where it is, it says once, few, many or a class for expanded clones.

j_gene	v_gene	abundance	CDR3aa
TRBJ2-7	TRBV28	many	CASSGRREKSPYEQYF
TRBJ2-7	TRBV6-1	-	CASNSGTGADEQYF
TRBJ1-4	TRBV20-1	many	CSARALQGGSEKLFF
TRBJ1-2	TRBV11-2	many	CASSFLTGGGYTF
TRBJ2-7	TRBV12-3/TRBV12-4	medium-sized	CASSFRQGGEQYF
TRBJ2-3	TRBV6-1	few	CASSGLWDFTDTQYF
TRBJ2-1	TRBV10-1	-	CASSESTGLVGVGNEQFF
TRBJ2-1	TRBV6-4	-	CASSPGTSEYNEQFF
TRBJ2-7	TRBV12-3/TRBV12-4	medium-sized	CASSRDPGDYEQYF
TRBJ1-1	TRBV15	many	CATSLSVTMNTEAFF
TRBJ1-4	TRBV6-5	few	CASSYSGETNGKLFF
TRBJ1-4	TRBV9	many	CASSGRGATNEKLFF
TRBJ1-1	TRBV20-1	-	CSARDPREGTGNTEAFF
TRBJ2-3	TRBV9	many	CASSVDVRVDTQYF
TRBJ1-1	TRBV20-1	-	CSAPPRPTEGNTEAFF
TRBJ1-5	TRBV9	many	CASSVGDSVSNQPQHF
TRBJ1-1	TRBV6-1	few	CASSTYTEAFF
TRBJ2-7	TRBV11-2	once	CASTLLRVSGTGHSYEQYF
TRBJ2-3	TRBV7-2	many	CASSLSGTGGPDTQYF
TRBJ2-1	TRBV30	many	CAWSGTSGLKRRYNEQFF
TRBJ2-7	TRBV27	medium-sized	CASSLAGRYEQYF
TRBJ1-1	TRBV5-5	many	CASSPIADVNTEAFF
TRBJ2-7	TRBV2	medium-sized	CASGGPGQGVYEQYF
TRBJ2-7	TRBV2	medium-sized	CASSEGTGSYEQYF
TRBJ2-6	TRBV24-1	many	CATSDSSGANVLTF
TRBJ2-5	TRBV30	many	CAWSSLDREETQYF
TRBJ1-2	TRBV6-5	few	CASSYAGSPPLGYTF
TRBJ1-1	TRBV6-1	-	CASSELGGNTEAFF